This T cell receptor beta chain comes out of a study of blood T cell repertoires in COVID-19. Study-level background: The United States, Italy and Spain supplied acute and convalescent COVID-19 samples. The cDNA or gDNA used as material had been derived from T cells, B-cell-depleted T cells, or PBMCs.

CDR1 and CDR2 from the germline V gene are LGHNT and FRNRAP. Trimming removed 5 bases at V and 3 bases at J, with 11 bases between. The CDR3 contains 13 residues. The data were produced by immunoSEQ multiplex PCR, yet TCRdb's version contains in-frame clones alone and is incomplete. The sample lists about 160,000 clones; around four fifths were seen once. V gene TRBV12-5 combines with J gene TRBJ2-7; no clear D. The specimen sequenced was peripheral blood. The clonotype was recovered from a woman of 80 years or more with active or convalescent COVID-19. CDR3 amino acids: CASGPDFYYEQYF. CDR3 DNA sequence: TGTGCTAGTGGTCCAGACTTCTACTACGAGCAGTACTTC.